Listed here are 20 T cell receptor beta chains from one sample, sequenced in a study of T cells in tuberculosis. Assay used: immunoSEQ multiplex PCR; TCRdb lists only in-frame clones, some missing. The table has some 49,000 clones, about 95% seen once; the top ten hold around 1.4%. Time point defined: new active TB diagnosis, blood taken before or within 7 days of starting treatment. Sequenced material: PBMCs, taken at tuberculosis diagnosis. The receptors here all came from an adult with tuberculosis.

The rearrangement uses TRBV7-9 and TRBJ1-1; no definite D call. CDR3 length: 13 amino acids. Trimming took 4 bases from V and 7 from J, leaving 13 bases between them. Germline CDR1 and CDR2: SEHNR and FQNEAQ (reference sequence). Here the CDR3 reads CASSSWLADEAFF. CDR3 in DNA: TGTGCCAGCAGCTCCTGGTTGGCAGATGAAGCTTTCTTT.

V is TRBV19 and J is TRBJ1-2, with D unresolved. Germline V gives CDR1 LNHDA, CDR2 SQIVND (reference sequence). Trimming took 7 bases from V and 4 from J, leaving 7 bases between them. The CDR3 length is 11 residues. This chain's CDR3 is CASTSVYGYTF. In DNA, the CDR3 is TGTGCCAGTACCAGCGTCTATGGCTACACCTTC.

The chain combines TRBV30 with TRBJ1-4; D not certain. The length of the CDR3 is 14 residues. CDR1 is GTSNPN, CDR2 SVGIG, per germline (reference sequence). V lost 4 bases and J lost 3, with 12 bases in between. CDR3 in amino acids: CAWKAGPPNEKLFF. The CDR3 coding sequence is TGTGCCTGGAAGGCGGGCCCACCTAATGAAAAACTGTTTTTT.

This sequence joins TRBV4-3 and TRBJ1-2; maybe TRBD1 (6 bases). V lost 2 bases to trimming and J lost 4 bases, with 17 bases between them. The CDR3 consists of 16 residues. The V gene's germline CDR1 is LGHNA and CDR2 YSLEER. In DNA, the CDR3 is TGCGCCAGCAGCCAAAGCCCCGGGACAATTACCTATGGCTACACCTTC. Protein: CASSQSPGTITYGYTF.

The rearrangement uses TRBV6-5 and TRBJ1-2, with D perhaps TRBD1 (5 bases). V lost 2 bases and J 4 bases, leaving 14 bases between the germline ends. The CDR3 covers 15 residues. Germline assignment: CDR1 MNHEY and CDR2 SVGAGI. The chain's CDR3 is CASSYRGGRVYGYTF. The CDR3 DNA reads as TGTGCCAGCAGTTACAGGGGTGGAAGGGTCTATGGCTACACCTTC.

This chain links TRBV27 with TRBJ2-3; TRBD1 might be the D (5 bases). From germline, CDR1 is MNHEY and CDR2 SMNVEV (reference sequence). This CDR3 contains 14 residues. Trimming took 0 bases from V and 6 from J, leaving 10 bases between them. This chain's CDR3 is CASSLSAGMDTQYF. The CDR3 nucleotides read TGTGCCAGCAGTTTATCGGCAGGGATGGATACGCAGTATTTT.

J is TRBJ2-1 and V is TRBV19; 8 bases agree with TRBD2. Germline V lookup: CDR1 LNHDA, CDR2 SQIVND (reference sequence). The CDR3 is 15 residues long. The J segment lost 2 bases and the V segment lost 5 bases, leaving 5 bases of the junction unmatched. In DNA, the CDR3 is TGTGCCAGTAGTTCGAGCGGGAGCACCTACAATGAGCAGTTCTTC. The encoded protein is CASSSSGSTYNEQFF.

The V and J genes are TRBV4-3 and TRBJ2-1; D remains ambiguous. The CDR3 runs to 16 residues. Germline CDR1 is LGHNA and CDR2 is YSLEER. V was pared by 0 bases and J by 10 bases, with 19 bases between. DNA of the CDR3: TGCGCCAGCAGCCAAGATGTCGCTAGTTCCCTTCTCGAGCAGTTCTTC. Translated: CASSQDVASSLLEQFF.

In its sample, this clone was seen once. The CDR3 is CASSRDYTEAFF. CDR3 DNA: TGTGCCAGCAGCAGGGACTACACTGAAGCTTTCTTT. The rearrangement uses TRBV7-9 and TRBJ1-1, with a tentative D call TRBD1 (5 bases). The CDR3 loop spans 12 amino acids. The V end was cut by 5 bases, the J end by 3 bases, with 7 bases between. CDR1 and CDR2 from the germline V gene are SEHNR and FQNEAQ (reference sequence).

The chain combines TRBV5-1 with TRBJ2-1; D is uncertain. The length of the CDR3 is 14 residues. Trimming cost V 0 bases and J 2 bases, with 6 bases left between them. CDR1 and CDR2 from the germline V gene are SGHRS and YFSETQ. The chain's CDR3 is CASSLGAPYNEQFF. The CDR3 DNA reads TGCGCCAGCAGCTTGGGGGCCCCCTACAATGAGCAGTTCTTC.

The V gene is TRBV5-1, the J gene TRBJ2-3; 8 positions match TRBD2. V lost 0 bases and J lost 15; bases outside the gene matches: 9. This CDR3 has 13 residues. Germline V gene sequence: CDR1 SGHRS, CDR2 YFSETQ. The CDR3 reads CASSLGREGLRYF. The CDR3 DNA sequence: TGCGCCAGCAGCTTGGGCCGGGAGGGCCTTCGATATTTT.

The CDR3 loop is CASSLSSAGANGQYF. In DNA form, the CDR3 reads TGTGCCAGCAGTTTAAGTTCAGCGGGAGCCAATGGGCAGTACTTC. V and J are TRBV28 and TRBJ2-7, with TRBD2 matching 8 bases. V shed 2 bases, J shed 9 bases, and the junction held 12 bases outside the gene matches. Germline-derived CDR1 and CDR2 are MDHEN and SYDVKM. The CDR3 is 15 residues long. Looking up the rest from reference TRBV28 and TRBJ2-7 gives the full variable domain: DVKVTQSSRYLVKRTGEKVFLECVQDMDHENMFWYRQDPGLGLRLIYFSYDVKMKEKGDIPEGYSVSREKKERFSLILESASTNQTSMYLCASSLSSAGANGQYFGPGTRLTVT.

J is TRBJ1-3 and V is TRBV21-1; no DNA check was done on the table's D call, TRBD1. TRBV21-1 is classified as a pseudogene. There are 14 residues in the CDR3. The CDR3 coding sequence is TGTGCCAGCAGCGACAGGGGGCGGAGAAACACCATATATTTT. Translated, it gives CASSDRGRRNTIYF.

This sequence joins TRBV7-8 and TRBJ1-5; 7 bases match TRBD1. Germline V gives CDR1 SGHVS, CDR2 FQNEAQ. Unmatched junction bases numbered 5, after V lost 2 bases and J lost 4 bases. The CDR3 has 15 residues. CDR3 sequence reads: CASSLNRGRNQPQHF. CDR3 coding DNA: TGTGCCAGCAGCTTAAACAGGGGTAGGAATCAGCCCCAGCATTTT. The complete variable domain, with remaining parts taken from reference TRBV7-8 and TRBJ1-5, reads GAGVSQSPRYKVAKRGQDVALRCDPISGHVSLFWYQQALGQGPEFLTYFQNEAQLDKSGLPSDRFFAERPEGSVSTLKIQRTQQEDSAVYLCASSLNRGRNQPQHFGDGTRLSIL.

V and J are TRBV4-3 and TRBJ2-5, with 12 bases lining up with TRBD2. CDR3 length: 18 amino acids. V lost 1 base to trimming and J lost 0 bases; unmatched junction nucleotides: 6. In germline, CDR1 is LGHNA, CDR2 YSLEER. As DNA, the CDR3 is TGCGCCAGCAGCCAAGTTTTCGGACTAGCGGGAAACCAAGAGACCCAGTACTTC. It translates to CASSQVFGLAGNQETQYF.

The chain carries TRBV2 and TRBJ2-7; D not certain. Germline-derived CDR1 and CDR2 are SNHLY and FYNNEI. CDR3 length: 14 amino acids. V shed 7 bases and J shed 6 bases, with 19 bases lying between them. DNA of the CDR3: TGTGCCAGCAATCGGGTTACATCCCCCCCCGAGCAGTACTTC. Residues: CASNRVTSPPEQYF.

This clone has more than one count but fewer than ten. J is TRBJ1-4 and V is TRBV11-1; 9 bases fit TRBD1. V was clipped by 5 bases and J by 7 bases; unmatched bases: 8. The CDR3 consists of 15 residues. CDR1 and CDR2 (germline): SGHAT, FQDESV (reference sequence). Here the CDR3 DNA reads TGTGCCAGCAGCCCAGCGCGACAGGGGGGTGAAAAACTGTTTTTT. This gives the protein CASSPARQGGEKLFF.

The J gene is TRBJ2-6, the V gene TRBV18; TRBD1 matches at 9 bases. The trim removed 8 bases at V and 1 base at J, leaving 12 bases unmatched. The CDR3 has 18 amino acids. Per germline, CDR1 KGHSH and CDR2 LQKENI. The CDR3 sequence is CASQQPGQGTSGANVLTF. CDR3 nucleotide sequence: TGTGCCAGCCAACAGCCGGGACAGGGCACGTCTGGGGCCAACGTCCTGACTTTC.

This sequence joins TRBV5-4 and TRBJ2-6; D is perhaps TRBD1 (6 bases). Trimming removed 4 bases at V and 4 bases at J, with 15 bases between. The CDR3 runs to 16 residues. The germline V gene has CDR1 SGHNT and CDR2 YYREEE (reference sequence). The CDR3 DNA reads TGTGCCAGCAGCCAGAACAGGGAAGCCGGGGCCAACGTCCTGACTTTC. As protein: CASSQNREAGANVLTF.

The J gene is TRBJ2-3, the V gene TRBV2, with D maybe TRBD2 (5 bases). V lost 8 bases to trimming and J lost 10 bases, with 10 bases between them. CDR3 length: 10 residues. Germline-derived CDR1 and CDR2 are SNHLY and FYNNEI. The CDR3 DNA reads TGTGCCAGCGTGGAGGTGGCGCAGTATTTT. Translated: CASVEVAQYF.